The rows below give T cell receptor beta chains drawn from one sample of a study of cytotoxic CD8 clonotypes in ibrutinib-treated CLL. Measured with immunoSEQ multiplex PCR; TCRdb has only the in-frame clones, and not every one. The sample includes some 200,000 clones, approximately 70% of them seen just once. The sequencing here drew on PBMCs, taken after 12 months of ibrutinib treatment. The origin of the receptors is a human donor with chronic lymphocytic leukemia. Both conserved end residues are part of each CDR3. Each record gives: D gene, clone size, V gene, J gene, CDR3 protein, CDR3 DNA. The D gene is left open where the match is weak. Clone size is given for some rows only: seen once, a few or many times, or a class if the clone is expanded.

d_gene: .
abundance: .
v_gene: TRBV23-1
j_gene: TRBJ1-2
CDR3aa: CATYPAGPANYGYTF
CDR3nt: TGCGCCACTTACCCGGCCGGCCCGGCTAACTATGGCTACACCTTC

d_gene: TRBD2
abundance: .
v_gene: TRBV4-1
j_gene: TRBJ2-7
CDR3aa: CASSQELAGSYEQYF
CDR3nt: TGCGCCAGCAGCCAAGAACTAGCGGGGAGCTACGAGCAGTACTTC

d_gene: .
abundance: .
v_gene: TRBV4-3
j_gene: TRBJ1-1
CDR3aa: CASSPSGQLTEAFF
CDR3nt: TGCGCCAGCAGCCCCTCCGGACAGCTCACTGAAGCTTTCTTT

d_gene: .
abundance: once
v_gene: TRBV2
j_gene: TRBJ1-4
CDR3aa: CASSGRQYEKLFF
CDR3nt: TGTGCCAGCAGTGGCAGACAGTATGAAAAACTGTTTTTT

d_gene: .
abundance: .
v_gene: TRBV9
j_gene: TRBJ1-2
CDR3aa: CASSVDQGLYGYTF
CDR3nt: TGTGCCAGCAGCGTAGATCAGGGCCTCTATGGCTACACCTTC

d_gene: TRBD2
abundance: .
v_gene: TRBV4-2
j_gene: TRBJ2-3
CDR3aa: CASSQEGTSFRTDTQYF
CDR3nt: TGTGCCAGCAGCCAAGAGGGGACTAGCTTTAGGACAGATACGCAGTATTTT

d_gene: .
abundance: .
v_gene: TRBV28
j_gene: TRBJ1-5
CDR3aa: CASNSGGFNQPQHF
CDR3nt: TGTGCCAGCAATTCCGGGGGATTCAATCAGCCCCAGCATTTT

d_gene: TRBD2
abundance: once
v_gene: TRBV9
j_gene: TRBJ2-2
CDR3aa: CASSREGSGELFF
CDR3nt: TGTGCCAGCAGCAGGGAGGGGAGCGGGGAGCTGTTTTTT

d_gene: .
abundance: .
v_gene: TRBV30
j_gene: TRBJ1-5
CDR3aa: CAWSLVWTLDSNQPQHF
CDR3nt: TGTGCCTGGAGCCTTGTATGGACCCTCGATAGCAATCAGCCCCAGCATTTT

d_gene: .
abundance: .
v_gene: TRBV30
j_gene: TRBJ1-4
CDR3aa: CAWSGRDSNEKLFF
CDR3nt: TGTGCCTGGAGTGGCAGGGACTCTAATGAAAAACTGTTTTTT

d_gene: .
abundance: many
v_gene: TRBV6-5
j_gene: TRBJ1-1
CDR3aa: CASSIYRTTEAFF
CDR3nt: TGTGCCAGCAGCATATACAGGACCACTGAAGCTTTCTTT

d_gene: .
abundance: .
v_gene: TRBV6-6
j_gene: TRBJ1-5
CDR3aa: CASSYTRDSNQPQHF
CDR3nt: TGTGCCAGCAGTTACACCCGGGACAGCAATCAGCCCCAGCATTTT

d_gene: .
abundance: .
v_gene: TRBV6-5
j_gene: TRBJ1-3
CDR3aa: CASSYLDGNTIYF
CDR3nt: TGTGCCAGCAGTTACTTGGATGGAAACACCATATATTTT

d_gene: TRBD1
abundance: .
v_gene: TRBV29-1
j_gene: TRBJ1-2
CDR3aa: CSVVQGRGYTF
CDR3nt: TGCAGCGTTGTACAGGGGAGAGGCTACACCTTC

d_gene: .
abundance: .
v_gene: TRBV5-1
j_gene: TRBJ2-3
CDR3aa: CASSLAPNPYTHTQYF
CDR3nt: TGCGCCAGCAGCTTGGCCCCGAACCCTTATACCCATACGCAGTATTTT

d_gene: TRBD1
abundance: .
v_gene: TRBV5-8
j_gene: TRBJ1-2
CDR3aa: CASSSGQGGYGYTF
CDR3nt: TGTGCCAGCAGCTCCGGACAGGGTGGCTATGGCTACACCTTC

d_gene: .
abundance: few
v_gene: TRBV13
j_gene: TRBJ2-5
CDR3aa: CASSLGGDQETQYF
CDR3nt: TGTGCCAGCAGCTTAGGCGGGGACCAAGAGACCCAGTACTTC

d_gene: TRBD1
abundance: .
v_gene: TRBV7-6
j_gene: TRBJ1-2
CDR3aa: CASSPNRGQGYGYTF
CDR3nt: TGTGCCAGCAGCCCTAACAGGGGGCAAGGCTATGGCTACACCTTC

d_gene: .
abundance: once
v_gene: TRBV18
j_gene: TRBJ2-4
CDR3aa: CASSPVGVAKNIQYF
CDR3nt: TGTGCCAGCTCACCCGTAGGGGTAGCCAAAAACATTCAGTACTTC

d_gene: TRBD2
abundance: once
v_gene: TRBV6-6
j_gene: TRBJ2-1
CDR3aa: CASSYSREGGEQFF
CDR3nt: TGTGCCAGCAGTTACTCCAGGGAGGGAGGTGAGCAGTTCTTC

d_gene: TRBD1
abundance: .
v_gene: TRBV6-1
j_gene: TRBJ1-5
CDR3aa: CASGYGQGNQPQHF
CDR3nt: TGTGCCAGCGGCTATGGACAGGGTAATCAGCCCCAGCATTTT

d_gene: .
abundance: .
v_gene: TRBV10-3
j_gene: TRBJ1-1
CDR3aa: CAISVRAAAVVTEAFF
CDR3nt: TGTGCCATCAGTGTTCGAGCGGCCGCTGTCGTCACTGAAGCTTTCTTT

d_gene: TRBD1
abundance: .
v_gene: TRBV10-3
j_gene: TRBJ1-3
CDR3aa: CAIGRTGGSGNTIYF
CDR3nt: TGTGCCATCGGCAGGACAGGGGGCTCTGGAAACACCATATATTTT

d_gene: .
abundance: .
v_gene: TRBV25-1
j_gene: TRBJ1-2
CDR3aa: CASSESEGSSYTF
CDR3nt: TGTGCCAGCAGTGAATCCGAGGGATCGAGCTACACCTTC

d_gene: .
abundance: .
v_gene: TRBV6-1
j_gene: TRBJ1-2
CDR3aa: CASTLGYGYTF
CDR3nt: TGTGCCAGCACTTTGGGCTATGGCTACACCTTC

d_gene: TRBD1
abundance: .
v_gene: TRBV6-1
j_gene: TRBJ2-7
CDR3aa: CASSGQGLGYEQYF
CDR3nt: TGTGCCAGCAGCGGACAGGGGTTGGGCTACGAGCAGTACTTC

d_gene: .
abundance: .
v_gene: TRBV19
j_gene: TRBJ1-2
CDR3aa: CASSKDSNYGYTF
CDR3nt: TGTGCCAGTAGTAAGGACTCTAACTATGGCTACACCTTC

d_gene: TRBD1
abundance: .
v_gene: TRBV27
j_gene: TRBJ1-2
CDR3aa: CASSLYRRGQGYYGYTF
CDR3nt: TGTGCCAGCAGTTTATACCGCCGGGGACAGGGCTACTATGGCTACACCTTC

d_gene: TRBD1
abundance: once
v_gene: TRBV5-1
j_gene: TRBJ1-2
CDR3aa: CASSQDRGSYGYTF
CDR3nt: TGCGCCAGCAGTCAGGACAGGGGATCCTATGGCTACACCTTC

d_gene: .
abundance: .
v_gene: TRBV30
j_gene: TRBJ1-1
CDR3aa: CAWSMSTRRAEAFF
CDR3nt: TGTGCCTGGAGTATGTCAACAAGGAGGGCTGAAGCTTTCTTT

d_gene: .
abundance: .
v_gene: TRBV10-3
j_gene: TRBJ1-2
CDR3aa: CAISEEVGAGYGYTF
CDR3nt: TGTGCCATCAGTGAGGAAGTGGGCGCGGGCTATGGCTACACCTTC

d_gene: TRBD1
abundance: .
v_gene: TRBV9
j_gene: TRBJ1-2
CDR3aa: CASSVFGSSGGNYGYTF
CDR3nt: TGTGCCAGCAGCGTATTTGGCTCATCAGGGGGAAACTATGGCTACACCTTC

d_gene: TRBD1
abundance: .
v_gene: TRBV11-1
j_gene: TRBJ1-2
CDR3aa: CASGDRGHGYTF
CDR3nt: TGTGCCAGCGGGGACAGGGGGCATGGCTACACCTTC

d_gene: .
abundance: once
v_gene: TRBV4-2
j_gene: TRBJ2-6
CDR3aa: CASSQVLRRGSGANVLTF
CDR3nt: TGTGCCAGCAGCCAAGTACTCAGGCGGGGCTCTGGGGCCAACGTCCTGACTTTC

d_gene: TRBD1
abundance: few
v_gene: TRBV2
j_gene: TRBJ1-6
CDR3aa: CASRPGQAYSPLHF
CDR3nt: TGTGCCAGCAGGCCGGGACAGGCCTATTCACCCCTCCACTTT

d_gene: .
abundance: .
v_gene: TRBV28
j_gene: TRBJ1-4
CDR3aa: CASSLATGRREKLFF
CDR3nt: TGTGCCAGCAGTTTGGCGACAGGACGGCGGGAAAAACTGTTTTTT

d_gene: TRBD2
abundance: .
v_gene: TRBV4-2
j_gene: TRBJ2-2
CDR3aa: CASSQDGPSGSETGELFF
CDR3nt: TGTGCCAGCAGCCAAGATGGGCCTAGCGGGAGTGAAACCGGGGAGCTGTTTTTT

d_gene: TRBD1
abundance: .
v_gene: TRBV29-1
j_gene: TRBJ1-5
CDR3aa: CSVDTGGNQPQHF
CDR3nt: TGCAGCGTCGACACAGGGGGCAATCAGCCCCAGCATTTT

d_gene: .
abundance: .
v_gene: TRBV2
j_gene: TRBJ2-3
CDR3aa: CASSWSGSTDTQYF
CDR3nt: TGTGCCAGCAGCTGGTCAGGGAGCACAGATACGCAGTATTTT

d_gene: .
abundance: .
v_gene: TRBV21-1
j_gene: TRBJ2-1
CDR3aa: CASSKLRTSGVRNEQFF
CDR3nt: TGTGCCAGCAGCAAACTCCGAACTAGCGGGGTCCGGAATGAGCAGTTCTTC